This TCR beta chain originates from a study of T cells in localized non-small cell lung cancer. CDR3 length equals 13 residues. The V gene's germline CDR1 is SGHTA and CDR2 FQGNSA. The germline V and J ends were trimmed by 5 bases and 8 bases, with 15 bases remaining between them. The repertoire was sequenced with immunoSEQ multiplex PCR; TCRdb's copy has only in-frame clones and lacks some. The data show 1,500 to 2,000 clones, with less than 25% seen just once and 8% to 10% held by the top ten. This sequence joins TRBV7-2 and TRBJ1-1; D is unresolved. The origin of this receptor is a male donor aged 60 or over with stage I lung adenocarcinoma. The specimen was normal lung tissue next to the tumor, collected before any cancer treatment. The chain's CDR3 is CASSPVLVQEAFF. The CDR3 nucleotides read TGTGCCAGCAGCCCTGTCTTGGTACAGGAAGCTTTCTTT.